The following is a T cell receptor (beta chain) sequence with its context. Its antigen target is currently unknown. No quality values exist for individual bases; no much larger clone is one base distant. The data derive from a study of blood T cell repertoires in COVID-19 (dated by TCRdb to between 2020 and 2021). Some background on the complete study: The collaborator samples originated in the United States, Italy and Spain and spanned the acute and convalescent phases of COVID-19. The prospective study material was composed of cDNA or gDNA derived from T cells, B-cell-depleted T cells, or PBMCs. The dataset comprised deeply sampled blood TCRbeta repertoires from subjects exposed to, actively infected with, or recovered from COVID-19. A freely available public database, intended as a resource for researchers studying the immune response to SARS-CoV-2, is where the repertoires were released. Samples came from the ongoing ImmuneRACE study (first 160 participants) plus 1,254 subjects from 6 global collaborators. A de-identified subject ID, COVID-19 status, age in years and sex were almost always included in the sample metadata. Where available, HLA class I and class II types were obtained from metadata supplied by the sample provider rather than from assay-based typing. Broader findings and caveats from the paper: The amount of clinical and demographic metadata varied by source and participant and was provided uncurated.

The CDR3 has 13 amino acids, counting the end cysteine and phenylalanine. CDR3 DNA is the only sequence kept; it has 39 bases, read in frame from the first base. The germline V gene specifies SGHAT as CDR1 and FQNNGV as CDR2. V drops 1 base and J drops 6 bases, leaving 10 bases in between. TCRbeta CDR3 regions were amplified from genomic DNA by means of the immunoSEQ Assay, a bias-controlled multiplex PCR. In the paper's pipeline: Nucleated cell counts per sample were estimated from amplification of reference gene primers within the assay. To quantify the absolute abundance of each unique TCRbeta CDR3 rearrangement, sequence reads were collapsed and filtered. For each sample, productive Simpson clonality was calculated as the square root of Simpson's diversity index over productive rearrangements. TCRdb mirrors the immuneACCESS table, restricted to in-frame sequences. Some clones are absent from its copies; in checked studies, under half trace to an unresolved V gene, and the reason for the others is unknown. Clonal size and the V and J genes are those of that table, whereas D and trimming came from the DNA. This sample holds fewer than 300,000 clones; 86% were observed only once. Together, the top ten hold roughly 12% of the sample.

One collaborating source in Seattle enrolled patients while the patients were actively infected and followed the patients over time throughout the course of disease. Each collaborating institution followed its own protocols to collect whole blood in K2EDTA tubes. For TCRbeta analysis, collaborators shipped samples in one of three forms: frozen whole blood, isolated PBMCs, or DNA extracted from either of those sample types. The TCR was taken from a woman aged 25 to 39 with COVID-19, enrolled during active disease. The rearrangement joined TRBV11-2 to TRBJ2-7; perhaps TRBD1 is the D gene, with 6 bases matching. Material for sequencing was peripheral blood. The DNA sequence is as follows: TGTGCCAGCAGCTTAGGCCCGACAGGCGAGCAGTACTTC. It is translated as CASSLGPTGEQYF.